The next 10 T cell receptor beta chains were all read from a single sample in a study of CD8+ T cells in alopecia areata. As the sequencing template, cDNA was produced by extracting RNA and reverse transcribing it. Sequencing used immunoSEQ multiplex PCR; TCRdb keeps in-frame clones, though not all of them. Of 100,000 to 150,000 clones listed, 60% to 65% are singletons. Stated treatment: oral pan-JAK inhibitor, 5-10 mg twice daily. The specimen was CD4+ T cells sorted from blood, collected at week 4, from a patient treated with tofacitinib. Source of these receptors: a human donor with alopecia areata.

This rearrangement joins TRBV29-1 to TRBJ2-7, with D possibly being TRBD1 (6 bases). Germline values: CDR1 SQVTM, CDR2 ANQGSEA. The V gene lost 3 bases and the J gene lost 2 bases, with 17 bases spanning the gap. This CDR3 spans 15 amino acids. The CDR3 is CSVDSPQGQTYEQYF. The CDR3 DNA sequence: TGCAGCGTTGACTCCCCACAGGGTCAGACCTACGAGCAGTACTTC.

The gene calls are TRBV20-1 and TRBJ2-1; D not certain. The CDR3 has 11 amino acids. V shed 3 bases and J shed 8 bases, with 8 bases lying between them. Germline V gene lookup returns CDR1 DFQATT and CDR2 SNEGSKA (reference sequence). This CDR3 is CSASNVDEQFF. DNA of the CDR3: TGCAGTGCTAGTAACGTTGATGAGCAGTTCTTC.

This clone occurred once. V and J are TRBV5-1 and TRBJ2-7, with 10 bases lining up with TRBD1. Germline V gene data show CDR1 as SGHRS and CDR2 as YFSETQ. V lost 0 bases and J lost 3; bases outside the gene matches: 9. This CDR3 is built from 17 residues. In DNA form, the CDR3 reads TGCGCCAGCAGCTTGGCCCGTTCGACAGGGGGCGGCTACGAGCAGTACTTC. Residues: CASSLARSTGGGYEQYF.

The V and J genes are TRBV18 and TRBJ2-3; D is undetermined. Germline-derived CDR1 and CDR2 are KGHSH and LQKENI. The CDR3 has 14 residues. Trimming pared 3 bases from V and 0 bases from J, leaving 7 bases between. CDR3 loop: CASSPNYSTDTQYF. The CDR3 coding sequence is TGTGCCAGCTCACCTAACTACAGCACAGATACGCAGTATTTT.

The J gene is TRBJ2-3, the V gene TRBV5-1; a possible D gene is TRBD2 (7 bases). The CDR3 has 15 residues. V shed 5 bases and J shed 4 bases, with 17 bases lying between them. Looked up from germline, CDR1 is SGHRS and CDR2 is YFSETQ. The CDR3 reads CASRGGGEEADTQYF. For the CDR3, the DNA is TGCGCCAGCAGGGGCGGGGGCGAAGAGGCAGATACGCAGTATTTT.

The J gene is TRBJ2-7, the V gene TRBV5-1, with D uncertain. The germline V gene encodes CDR1 SGHRS and CDR2 YFSETQ. The CDR3 is 15 amino acids. The ends were cut back, 3 bases at V and 0 bases at J, with 13 bases in the middle. CDR3 region: CASSSPRVGSYEQYF. The CDR3 DNA reads TGCGCCAGCAGCTCCCCTAGAGTCGGCTCCTACGAGCAGTACTTC.

V is TRBV21-1 and J is TRBJ2-5; whether TRBD1, the table's D call, matches the DNA was not checked. TRBV21-1 is marked as a pseudogene. The length of the CDR3 is 14 residues. CDR3 loop: CASSLGAVQETQYF. CDR3 bases: TGTGCCAGCAGCTTGGGGGCAGTCCAAGAGACCCAGTACTTC.

This clone was recorded a few times. The J gene is TRBJ2-7, the V gene TRBV4-3; D not resolved. This CDR3 has 15 residues. Germline values: CDR1 LGHNA, CDR2 YSLEER. Between the trimmed V and J ends, which lost 0 bases and 2 bases, there was a span of 11 bases. The CDR3 coding sequence is TGCGCCAGCAGCCAAGATCAAGCGATTACCTACGAGCAGTACTTC. The encoded protein is CASSQDQAITYEQYF.

The V and J genes are TRBV9 and TRBJ2-5; tentative D call: TRBD1 (6 bases). The germline gives CDR1 SGDLS, CDR2 YYNGEE. This CDR3 spans 13 amino acids. V was shortened by 3 bases and J by 6 bases, with 12 bases between the two germline ends. DNA of the CDR3: TGTGCCAGCAGCGACAGGGTTTCGCAGACCCAGTACTTC. Translating gives CASSDRVSQTQYF.

On this clone: The same CDR3 arises from other DNA sequences in this sample as well. The V call is TRBV5-1, the J call TRBJ1-1; D is ambiguous. The CDR3 has 13 residues. The germline gives CDR1 SGHRS, CDR2 YFSETQ. The V gene lost 7 bases and the J gene lost 0 bases, with 10 bases spanning the gap. CDR3 residues: CASRGSMNTEAFF. The CDR3 DNA is TGCGCCAGCCGAGGGAGCATGAACACTGAAGCTTTCTTT.